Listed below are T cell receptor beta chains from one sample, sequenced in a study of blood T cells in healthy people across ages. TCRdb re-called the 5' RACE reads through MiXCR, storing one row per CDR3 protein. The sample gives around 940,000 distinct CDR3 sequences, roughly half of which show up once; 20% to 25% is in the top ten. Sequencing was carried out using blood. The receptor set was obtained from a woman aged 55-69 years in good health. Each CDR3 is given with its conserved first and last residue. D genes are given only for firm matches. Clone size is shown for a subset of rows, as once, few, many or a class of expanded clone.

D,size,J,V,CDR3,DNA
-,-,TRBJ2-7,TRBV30,CAWSVPVHEQYF,TGTGCCTGGAGTGTTCCAGTCCACGAGCAGTACTTC
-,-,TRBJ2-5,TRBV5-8,CASSTGRHIQETQYF,TGTGCCAGCAGCACCGGGCGGCACATACAAGAGACCCAGTACTTC
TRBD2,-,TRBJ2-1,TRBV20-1,CSARVLAGVEQFF,TGCAGTGCTAGAGTACTAGCGGGGGTCGAGCAGTTCTTC
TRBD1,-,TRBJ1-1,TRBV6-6,CASTRTGTDTEAFF,TGTGCCAGCACCCGGACAGGGACCGACACTGAAGCTTTCTTT
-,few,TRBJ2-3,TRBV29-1,CSVDRGGGPDTQYF,TGCAGCGTTGATCGGGGCGGGGGCCCAGATACGCAGTATTTT
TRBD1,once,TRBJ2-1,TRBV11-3,CASSLRDRGSNEQFF,TGTGCCAGCAGCTTGAGGGACAGGGGGTCCAATGAGCAGTTCTTC
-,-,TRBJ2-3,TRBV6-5,CASSLQGSFGTDTQYF,TGTGCCAGCAGTCTCCAGGGGTCATTTGGCACAGATACGCAGTATTTT
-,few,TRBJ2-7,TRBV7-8,CASSPQRVSGYEQYF,TGTGCCAGCAGCCCCCAACGTGTGTCCGGGTACGAGCAGTACTTC
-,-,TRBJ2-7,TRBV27,CASGRHGYEQYF,TGTGCCAGCGGCCGGCATGGTTACGAGCAGTACTTC
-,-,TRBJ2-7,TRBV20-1,CSATHSYEQYF,TGCAGTGCTACGCACTCCTACGAGCAGTACTTC
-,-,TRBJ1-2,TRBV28,CATQSPFYGYTF,TGTGCCACCCAAAGCCCATTCTATGGCTACACCTTC
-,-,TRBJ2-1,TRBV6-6,CASSQGGMASADNEQFF,TGTGCCAGCAGCCAAGGGGGTATGGCTAGCGCCGACAATGAGCAGTTCTTC
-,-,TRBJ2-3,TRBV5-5,CASSPPITDTQYF,TGTGCCAGCAGCCCACCTATCACAGATACGCAGTATTTT
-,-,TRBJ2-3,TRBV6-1,CASTRGGSDTQYF,TGTGCCAGCACCAGAGGGGGGTCAGATACGCAGTATTTT
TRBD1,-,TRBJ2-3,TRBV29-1,CSTWAGGSTDTQYF,TGCAGCACCTGGGCAGGGGGATCCACAGATACGCAGTATTTT
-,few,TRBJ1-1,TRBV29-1,CSVGVVNTEAFF,TGCAGCGTTGGGGTAGTGAACACTGAAGCTTTCTTT